The sequence of this TCR beta chain was determined in a study of T cells after yellow fever vaccination (dated by TCRdb to between 2017 and 2020). As for the study more broadly: The SMART-Seq v4 Ultra Low Input RNA kit was used to prepare libraries from fractions with low cell numbers. To follow T-cell clones before and after primary and booster YFV17D yellow fever vaccination, bulk TCR alpha and beta repertoires were sequenced over time. Two healthy male donors, one aged 18 to 29 and one aged 30 to 40 years, made up the cohort. Blood samples were taken at several timepoints before and after primary and secondary immunization, and bulk PBMC replicates and cell subsets were isolated. What the work shows at the level of the full study, not this receptor alone: Only a couple of donors were included in the study, so the extent to which the findings can be generalized is limited. Computational filtering was required because FACS-sorted repertoires could contain abundant contaminating clonotypes from the bulk population. After the booster, most of the clones that had expanded following primary vaccination were detected again (almost 98% of CD4 and 80% to 90% of CD8), which suggests that memory was broadly maintained. The secondary T-cell response was weaker than the primary response but faster, peaking on day 5 instead of day 15. A small share of clonotypes was detected in both CD4 and CD8 compartments, with the overlap likely arising from convergent recombination.

Sequences SGHVS (CDR1) and FQNEAQ (CDR2) are obtained from the germline V gene. V sheds 1 base and J sheds 5 bases, leaving 3 bases between their ends. The CDR3 contains 11 residues, cysteine and phenylalanine counted. This entry keeps only the CDR3 DNA: 33 bases, framed from base 1. This sample was sequenced with an Illumina NovaSeq 6000. Synthesis of TCR cDNA relied on 5'RACE template switching, a step that introduced a universal primer site along with unique molecular identifiers. Priming for cDNA synthesis came from both the TCR alpha and TCR beta constant segments. Libraries were amplified in two PCR steps, with sample barcodes and sequencing adapters added in the second step. Sequencing of the libraries was done on either Illumina HiSeq 2500 (2x100 bp) or NovaSeq (2x150 bp). Regarding the original processing steps: Reads were demultiplexed and collapsed into UMI consensus sequences with MIGEC, and V(D)J alignment was performed with MiXCR. Vaccine-responding clonotypes were identified with edgeR using replicate PBMC samples, with FDR below 0.01 and a log2 fold change above 5 up to day 15 being required. CD4 or CD8 identity was assigned to each bulk clonotype according to whether the clonotype was present at higher abundance in the sequenced CD4 repertoire or the sequenced CD8 repertoire. The raw public data were reprocessed by TCRdb itself: fastp quality trimming at Q25, MiXCR clonotype calling, in-frame beta chains only. Rows matching on CDR3 protein sequence are summarized as one entry with the most common DNA and genes. The V and J calls here are based on TCRdb, not the publication. In all, the sample holds 150,000 to 200,000 distinct CDR3 sequences, and approximately 11% of those were seen once. The top ten clones comprise about 38% of the sample.

The sample's treatment or condition label, in plain terms: live attenuated yellow fever vaccine strain. A standard Ficoll-Paque protocol was used to isolate PBMCs from peripheral blood. Dynabeads CD4 and CD8 positive selection kits were used to isolate the CD4 and CD8 T-cell fractions. TriZol was used to extract RNA from bulk PBMCs, from CD4 and CD8 fractions, and from dextramer-positive and dextramer-negative fractions. This clonotype came up a few times. The antigen it recognizes is unknown. Given a much more abundant clone one base away, this may be a read error. The sequenced sample was CD8+ T cells sorted from PBMCs, obtained 15 days after the yellow fever booster vaccination. The rearrangement combines TRBV7-8 with TRBJ2-7; the D gene identity is not certain. The sequence was collected from a man between 18 and 35 years old who received the YFV17D yellow fever vaccine. The DNA sequence reads TGTGCCAGCAGCTTAGACAACGAGCAGTACTTC. Its protein reads: CASSLDNEQYF.